Listed here are 20 T cell receptor beta chains from one sample, sequenced in a study of identical twins. TCRdb recomputed calls from the 5' RACE reads with MiXCR, one row per CDR3 protein. The table has about 660,000 distinct CDR3 sequences, 8.5% to 9% seen once. Another study also made use of these data, one on yellow fever vaccine responses in identical twins.

Sequencing was done on a sample of PBMCs. Every receptor here comes from a woman under 30 in good health.

The genes are TRBV6-2 or TRBV6-3 and TRBJ2-1; 11 bases agree with TRBD2. Germline V gene data show CDR1 as MNHEY and CDR2 as SVGEGT. V shed 1 base, J shed 9 bases, and the junction held 8 bases outside the gene matches. The CDR3 is 16 residues long. The CDR3 here is CASSYFSGRARGEQFF. The CDR3 DNA reads TGTGCCAGCAGTTACTTTAGCGGGAGGGCCCGGGGTGAGCAGTTCTTC.

The sample holds many counts of this clonotype. This rearrangement joins TRBV7-8 to TRBJ2-7, with TRBD2 matching over 7 bases. V was clipped by 5 bases and J by 0 bases; unmatched bases: 7. CDR3 length: 15 amino acids. Germline values: CDR1 SGHVS, CDR2 FQNEAQ. As DNA, the CDR3 is TGTGCCAGCAGCCCTCTGGGCGGGAGCTCCTACGAGCAGTACTTC. This translates into CASSPLGGSSYEQYF.

This clonotype was found many times. The chain has TRBV12-3 or TRBV12-4 and TRBJ2-6; no definite D call. V gave up 6 bases and J gave up 1 base, with 10 bases separating them. This CDR3 region has 15 residues. CDR3 sequence (DNA): TGTGCCAGCAGATTGAGCCAGTCTGGGGCCAACGTCCTGACTTTC. Translating gives CASRLSQSGANVLTF.

About this clonotype itself: This may arise from a read error, as a much more abundant clone is one base away. The chain combines TRBV20-1 with TRBJ2-7, with 8 positions matching TRBD1. The length of the CDR3 is 17 residues. Germline V gene data show CDR1 as DFQATT and CDR2 as SNEGSKA (reference sequence). The CDR3 sequence: CCARAETGAHFSYEQYF. The CDR3 DNA reads TGCTGTGCTAGAGCCGAGACAGGGGCCCACTTCTCCTACGAGCAGTACTTC.

The J gene is TRBJ2-1, the V gene TRBV6-2 or TRBV6-3, with 7 nucleotides matching TRBD1. J lost 0 bases, V lost 6 bases, and 5 bases had no gene match. Germline CDR1 and CDR2: MNHEY and SVGEGT. The CDR3 covers 15 residues. In DNA, the CDR3 is TGTGCCAGCAGCTTCGACAGGGCCTCCTACAATGAGCAGTTCTTC. Residues: CASSFDRASYNEQFF.

This clonotype was seen a handful of times. The chain combines TRBV9 with TRBJ2-1; 9 nucleotides line up with TRBD2. Germline lookup yields CDR1 SGDLS and CDR2 YYNGEE. The CDR3 length is 17 residues. V shed 0 bases and J 7 bases; nucleotides not matched to a gene: 11. In DNA, the CDR3 is TGTGCCAGCAGCGTAGCTTTGGGCGGGAGGGCGGCTAATGAGCAGTTCTTC. Protein: CASSVALGGRAANEQFF.

The chain uses TRBV4-3 and TRBJ2-5, with 15 bases that match TRBD2. Germline-derived CDR1 and CDR2 are LGHNA and YSLEER. The CDR3 covers 18 residues. The V and J ends lost 2 bases and 2 bases, in that order; junction bases with no gene match: 6. The CDR3 loop reads CASSQFQGLAGGQETQYF. The DNA for the CDR3 is TGCGCCAGCAGCCAATTTCAGGGACTAGCGGGAGGTCAAGAGACCCAGTACTTC.

The table lists this clonotype with a few counts. V and J are TRBV6-2 or TRBV6-3 and TRBJ1-5; D uncertain. Trimming shortened V by 6 bases and J by 11 bases, and 14 bases separated the two germline ends. This CDR3 spans 12 amino acids. Germline V gene data show CDR1 as MNHEY and CDR2 as SVGEGT. The CDR3 reads CASSSPELTQHF. As DNA, the CDR3 is TGTGCCAGCAGCTCACCCGAGTTGACCCAGCATTTT.

This chain joins TRBV20-1 and TRBJ2-3; D gene uncertain. The CDR3 is 16 residues long. V dropped 0 bases and J dropped 4 bases, with 17 bases sitting between them. CDR1 DFQATT and CDR2 SNEGSKA come from the germline V gene (reference sequence). The CDR3 here is CSARDLWATAADTQYF. In DNA form, the CDR3 reads TGCAGTGCTAGAGATCTCTGGGCCACGGCGGCAGATACGCAGTATTTT.

This clonotype has at least ten counts. The V gene is TRBV5-1, the J gene TRBJ1-4; D is undetermined. The CDR3 consists of 15 residues. Looked up from germline, CDR1 is SGHRS and CDR2 is YFSETQ. V was clipped by 3 bases and J by 5 bases, with 14 bases between them. CDR3 nucleotide sequence: TGCGCCAGCAGCTACGACCGGGCCCAAAATGAAAAACTGTTTTTT. Its translation: CASSYDRAQNEKLFF.

The chain is built from TRBV5-1 and TRBJ2-1; TRBD1 matches at 7 bases. This CDR3 is built from 16 residues. The trim removed 4 bases at V and 2 bases at J, leaving 9 bases unmatched. In germline, CDR1 is SGHRS, CDR2 YFSETQ. CDR3 sequence (DNA): TGCGCCAGCAGCGCAGGACAGGCTAGTCCCTACAATGAGCAGTTCTTC. Translated, it gives CASSAGQASPYNEQFF.

The V call is TRBV3-1, the J call TRBJ2-7, with 12 bases fitting TRBD2. Germline CDR1 LGHDT, CDR2 YNNKEL (reference sequence). CDR3 length equals 16 residues. V dropped 0 bases and J dropped 7; count of bases not matched to a gene: 7. The CDR3 sequence: CASSQELAGGRGEQYF. The CDR3 bases are TGTGCCAGCAGCCAAGAACTAGCGGGAGGAAGGGGGGAGCAGTACTTC.

The chain carries TRBV7-2 and TRBJ1-5; TRBD1 is a possible D gene (5 bases). This CDR3 spans 15 amino acids. The ends were cut back, 5 bases at V and 1 base at J, with 12 bases in the middle. The germline CDR1 and CDR2 sequences are SGHTA and FQGNSA. The CDR3, as DNA: TGTGCCAGCAGCCATGCTGGGGGGAGCAATCAGCCCCAGCATTTT. This encodes CASSHAGGSNQPQHF.

V gene TRBV5-6 combines with J gene TRBJ2-7, with D perhaps TRBD1 (5 bases). Germline V CDR1 and CDR2: SGHDT, YYEEEE. CDR3 length: 14 amino acids. The germline V and J ends were trimmed by 3 bases and 0 bases, with 10 bases remaining between them. The CDR3 DNA reads TGTGCCAGCAGCTCGACCAGGGTCTCCTACGAGCAGTACTTC. It translates to CASSSTRVSYEQYF.

CDR3 amino acids: CASSEEHRDNSPLHF. The CDR3 DNA reads as TGTGCCAGCAGTGAGGAACACCGGGATAATTCACCCCTCCACTTT. V usage is TRBV25-1 and J usage is TRBJ1-6; no clear D gene. V dropped 3 bases and J dropped 5 bases, with 11 bases sitting between them. The germline V gene encodes CDR1 MGHDK and CDR2 SYGVNS. The CDR3 extends over 15 amino acids.

The rearrangement links TRBV12-3 or TRBV12-4 to TRBJ2-1; tentative D call: TRBD1 (5 bases). V dropped 7 bases and J dropped 7 bases, with 14 bases sitting between them. The CDR3 extends over 13 amino acids. CDR3 loop: CASTPERTNEQFF. Here the CDR3 DNA reads TGTGCCAGCACCCCGGAACGGACAAATGAGCAGTTCTTC.

This clonotype was seen more than once but under ten times. CDR3 sequence reads: CASSPRGIPEQYF. In DNA, the CDR3 is TGTGCCAGCAGCCCCCGCGGGATTCCAGAGCAGTACTTC. The chain links TRBV7-9 to TRBJ2-7; tentatively, D is TRBD2 (6 bases). The germline V gene encodes CDR1 SEHNR and CDR2 FQNEAQ (reference sequence). With 5 bases removed from V and 7 bases from J, the gap between germline ends came to 15 bases. The CDR3 has 13 amino acids.

The chain carries TRBV10-3 and TRBJ1-5, with 9 bases lining up with TRBD1. After removal of 4 bases from V and 3 bases from J, the junction contained 4 bases not matched to a gene. The CDR3 totals 15 residues. Germline V gene sequence: CDR1 ENHRY, CDR2 SYGVKD. CDR3 bases: TGTGCCATCAGTGGGGGACAGGGCTACAATCAGCCCCAGCATTTT. The encoded protein is CAISGGQGYNQPQHF.

This clonotype was seen only a few times. The J gene is TRBJ2-7, the V gene TRBV7-9; TRBD1 matches 8 bases. CDR1 and CDR2 (germline): SEHNR, FQNEAQ (reference sequence). This CDR3 contains 15 residues. The V gene end was trimmed by 3 bases and the J gene end by 0 bases; junction bases not matched to a gene: 4. The CDR3 sequence is CASSFTGTGSYEQYF. CDR3 bases: TGTGCCAGCAGCTTCACCGGGACAGGCTCCTACGAGCAGTACTTC.

This clonotype was seen ten or more times. The V call is TRBV25-1, the J call TRBJ2-7; perhaps TRBD1 as D (5 bases). Germline V lookup: CDR1 MGHDK, CDR2 SYGVNS. Trimming stripped 6 bases from V and 6 bases from J, with 12 bases between. CDR3 length: 12 amino acids. This CDR3 is CASSGGDSEQYF. The CDR3 DNA follows: TGTGCCAGCAGCGGTGGAGACAGCGAGCAGTACTTC.